One sample yielded the 22 T cell receptor beta chains listed below, sequenced in a study of cytomegalovirus exposure and HLA in healthy donors (dated by TCRdb to the late 2010s). The library was generated by the immunoSEQ multiplex PCR assay. A mixture of 60 forward primers for TCR Vbeta segments and 13 reverse primers for TCR Jbeta segments was used in the multiplex PCR. TCRdb obtained this table from immuneACCESS and retained in-frame rearrangements with V and J assigned. These tables miss some clones; where compared with another copy, unresolved V genes account for less than half of the shortfall, and the remainder is unexplained. In all, the sample holds about 110,000 clones, and around 76% of those were seen once. 10% to 15% of the sample is held by the ten biggest clonotypes. The sample was PBMCs. These receptors all stem from a man under 40 in good health and CMV-seropositive.

This rearrangement joins TRBV11-2 to TRBJ1-5; 9 nucleotides align to TRBD1. Per germline, CDR1 SGHAT and CDR2 FQNNGV. The trim removed 5 bases at V and 1 base at J, leaving 6 bases unmatched. This CDR3 contains 16 residues. In DNA form, the CDR3 reads TGTGCCAGCAGCCCGGGGACAGGGTACAGCAATCAGCCCCAGCATTTT. Protein product: CASSPGTGYSNQPQHF.

The J gene is TRBJ1-5, the V gene TRBV4-1; D might be TRBD1 (5 bases). The CDR3 is made up of 15 amino acids. CDR1 MGHRA and CDR2 YSYEKL come from the germline V gene. Trimming stripped 0 bases from V and 3 bases from J, with 9 bases between. In nucleotides, the CDR3 is TGCGCCAGCAGCCAAGAGCCAGGGTACAATCAGCCCCAGCATTTT. Encoded protein: CASSQEPGYNQPQHF.

CDR3 loop: CASSLASGYSYEQYF. The CDR3, as DNA: TGTGCCAGCAGCTTAGCGTCAGGGTACTCCTACGAGCAGTACTTC. The V and J genes are TRBV7-2 and TRBJ2-7, with D possibly being TRBD1 (5 bases). The CDR3 runs 15 residues. Trimming took 0 bases from V and 0 from J, leaving 9 bases between them. In germline, CDR1 is SGHTA, CDR2 FQGNSA.

V gene TRBV7-3 combines with J gene TRBJ2-5, with 8 positions matching TRBD1. From germline, CDR1 is SGHTA and CDR2 FQGTGA. V shed 5 bases, J shed 0 bases, and the junction held 8 bases outside the gene matches. The CDR3 is made up of 16 amino acids. The chain's CDR3 is CASSERTGKNQETQYF. CDR3 DNA sequence: TGTGCCAGCAGCGAAAGGACAGGGAAAAACCAAGAGACCCAGTACTTC. Full variable domain (outside the CDR3, taken from reference TRBV7-3 and TRBJ2-5): GAGVSQTPSNKVTEKGKYVELRCDPISGHTALYWYRQSLGQGPEFLIYFQGTGAADDSGLPNDRFFAVRPEGSVSTLKIQRTERGDSAVYLCASSERTGKNQETQYFGPGTRLLVL.

The rearrangement joins TRBV27 to TRBJ2-7; D is possibly TRBD1 (6 bases). The length of the CDR3 is 14 residues. Per germline, CDR1 MNHEY and CDR2 SMNVEV (reference sequence). V was clipped by 5 bases and J by 5 bases, with 16 bases between them. The CDR3 DNA reads as TGTGCCAGCAGTCCAATCAGGGGAAGGCACGAGCAGTACTTC. Translated, it gives CASSPIRGRHEQYF.

The CDR3 reads CASSLRQGNLRQYNEQFF. Here the CDR3 DNA reads TGTGCCAGCAGTTTACGACAGGGCAATCTCCGACAATACAATGAGCAGTTCTTC. The genes are TRBV28 and TRBJ2-1, with 7 bases aligning to TRBD1. Unmatched junction bases numbered 14, after V lost 2 bases and J lost 4 bases. Germline lookup yields CDR1 MDHEN and CDR2 SYDVKM. The CDR3 has 18 residues.

The chain links TRBV6-5 to TRBJ2-1; 8 nucleotides line up with TRBD2. CDR1 and CDR2 (germline): MNHEY, SVGAGI. J gave up 3 bases and V 10 bases, and 2 bases lay outside the gene matches. There are 12 residues in the CDR3. The CDR3 DNA reads TGTGCCATCGGGACTAGCTACAATGAGCAGTTCTTC. It yields the protein CAIGTSYNEQFF.

This chain uses TRBV28 with TRBJ2-5; TRBD2 agrees at 7 bases. J gave up 5 bases and V 10 bases, and 7 bases lay outside the gene matches. The CDR3 has 12 amino acids. Germline V CDR1 and CDR2: MDHEN, SYDVKM. The DNA of the CDR3 is TGTGCCACCTCGCTAGCGGCGGAGACCCAGTACTTC. Protein product: CATSLAAETQYF.

This clone turned up a few times. The J gene is TRBJ2-3, the V gene TRBV5-4; maybe TRBD1 (5 bases). V lost 3 bases, J lost 8 bases, and 19 bases lay in between. Germline V gene lookup returns CDR1 SGHNT and CDR2 YYREEE (reference sequence). The CDR3 contains 15 residues. CDR3: CASSSTQVPPGTQYF. The CDR3 bases are TGTGCCAGCAGCTCGACACAGGTGCCCCCCGGTACGCAGTATTTT.

The V call is TRBV5-1, the J call TRBJ2-1; TRBD2 matches at 8 bases. This CDR3 contains 15 residues. Germline CDR1 and CDR2: SGHRS and YFSETQ. The ends lost 6 bases at V and 7 bases at J; junction bases unmatched: 12. CDR3 sequence: CASTLAPGGPNEQFF. CDR3 nucleotides: TGCGCCAGCACCTTAGCGCCGGGGGGGCCGAATGAGCAGTTCTTC.

V usage is TRBV10-3 and J usage is TRBJ2-7, with D possibly being TRBD2 (6 bases). Deletions cut 6 bases from V and 3 bases from J, with 18 bases between. Germline-derived CDR1 and CDR2 are ENHRY and SYGVKD. The CDR3 consists of 15 residues. The CDR3 sequence: CAISVGTPAHYEQYF. The DNA of the CDR3 is TGTGCCATCAGCGTCGGGACTCCAGCCCACTACGAGCAGTACTTC.

This chain joins TRBV7-8 and TRBJ2-3; 11 positions agree with TRBD1. This CDR3 is 15 amino acids long. The V gene end was trimmed by 5 bases and the J gene end by 7 bases; junction bases not matched to a gene: 8. Germline CDR1 is SGHVS and CDR2 is FQNEAQ. CDR3 bases: TGTGCCAGCAGCGAGAGGACAGGGGGCTTAAATACGCAGTATTTT. Protein product: CASSERTGGLNTQYF.

The sample holds a few counts of this clone. The J gene is TRBJ1-3, the V gene TRBV9; 9 bases fit TRBD1. The CDR3 is made up of 15 amino acids. J lost 8 bases, V lost 4 bases, and 10 bases had no gene match. The germline V gene has CDR1 SGDLS and CDR2 YYNGEE. In nucleotides, the CDR3 is TGTGCCAGCAGCAGGGGGGACAGGGAGTGGGACACCATATATTTT. It yields the protein CASSRGDREWDTIYF.

This chain joins TRBV28 and TRBJ2-2, with 7 bases identical to TRBD2. Looked up from germline, CDR1 is MDHEN and CDR2 is SYDVKM. The V and J ends lost 5 bases and 6 bases, in that order; junction bases with no gene match: 9. The CDR3 loop spans 15 amino acids. The CDR3 protein is CASSRPFAGAGELFF. The CDR3 DNA reads TGTGCCAGCAGTCGCCCCTTTGCGGGGGCCGGGGAGCTGTTTTTT.

The chain recombines TRBV6-6 with TRBJ2-7; 7 positions match TRBD1. The length of the CDR3 is 16 residues. V lost 0 bases and J lost 5; bases outside the gene matches: 10. The germline V gene has CDR1 MNHNY and CDR2 SVGAGI (reference sequence). The chain's CDR3 is CASSYSDRAGSNEQYF. The CDR3 DNA sequence: TGTGCCAGCAGTTACTCTGACAGGGCTGGTTCTAACGAGCAGTACTTC.

The rearrangement joins TRBV18 to TRBJ2-3, with TRBD2 matching over 7 bases. Germline V gene lookup returns CDR1 KGHSH and CDR2 LQKENI. The CDR3 runs 15 residues. V was clipped by 3 bases and J by 6 bases; unmatched bases: 9. The CDR3 protein is CASSPAGGIMDTQYF. The CDR3 DNA reads TGTGCCAGCTCACCTGCCGGGGGGATCATGGATACGCAGTATTTT.

This chain connects TRBV5-5 to TRBJ2-1; TRBD1 agrees at 7 bases. J lost 8 bases, V lost 0 bases, and 11 bases had no gene match. The CDR3 is 16 amino acids. Germline loops: CDR1 SGHKS, CDR2 YYEKEE (reference sequence). The CDR3 here is CASSLDLGTAAYEQFF. CDR3 in DNA: TGTGCCAGCAGCTTGGATTTAGGGACAGCAGCATATGAGCAGTTCTTC.

This clone was recorded once. The DNA for the CDR3 is TGTGCCAGCAGCCCCCAAGGGACAGTCTTCTTCATGAACACTGAAGCTTTCTTT. Protein: CASSPQGTVFFMNTEAFF. The rearrangement joins TRBV14 to TRBJ1-1; 7 nucleotides match TRBD1. The CDR3 has 18 amino acids. In germline, CDR1 is SGHDN, CDR2 FVKESK. The V segment lost 4 bases and the J segment 0 bases; nucleotides outside the gene matches: 14. The full variable domain, its missing parts supplied by reference TRBV14 and TRBJ1-1, is EAGVTQFPSHSVIEKGQTVTLRCDPISGHDNLYWYRRVMGKEIKFLLHFVKESKQDESGMPNNRFLAERTGGTYSTLKVQPAELEDSGVYFCASSPQGTVFFMNTEAFFGQGTRLTVV.

The rearrangement uses TRBV7-9 and TRBJ1-5; TRBD1 aligns across 7 bases. The CDR3 has 13 amino acids. V shed 4 bases and J 4 bases; nucleotides not matched to a gene: 1. Germline values: CDR1 SEHNR, CDR2 FQNEAQ (reference sequence). The CDR3 reads CASSSRGNQPQHF. In nucleotides, the CDR3 is TGTGCCAGCAGCTCCAGGGGGAATCAGCCCCAGCATTTT.

The rearrangement links TRBV2 to TRBJ2-3; TRBD2 is a possible D gene (6 bases). CDR3 length equals 15 residues. Trimming removed 3 bases from V and 0 bases from J, with 10 bases in between. The V gene's germline CDR1 is SNHLY and CDR2 FYNNEI. CDR3 protein: CASSEGSGSTDTQYF. The CDR3 DNA is TGTGCCAGCAGTGAGGGTAGCGGTAGCACAGATACGCAGTATTTT.

The chain combines TRBV6-5 with TRBJ1-1; TRBD1 matches 7 bases. This CDR3 region has 15 residues. Trimming at V came to 5 bases and at J to 0 bases, leaving 6 bases not matched to a gene. Germline V CDR1 and CDR2: MNHEY, SVGAGI. The CDR3 DNA sequence: TGTGCCAGCAGTCGCCGACAGGGAATGAACACTGAAGCTTTCTTT. Its translation is CASSRRQGMNTEAFF.

The rearrangement joins TRBV27 to TRBJ1-4, with D possibly matching TRBD1 (5 bases). Germline V gene sequence: CDR1 MNHEY, CDR2 SMNVEV (reference sequence). The CDR3 covers 14 residues. With 3 bases removed from V and 3 bases from J, the gap between germline ends came to 8 bases. The CDR3 bases are TGTGCCAGCAGTTTGGCAGGGTCTAATGAAAAACTGTTTTTT. Protein: CASSLAGSNEKLFF.